This T cell receptor (beta chain) was recorded in a study of blood T cell repertoires in COVID-19. Study-wide background: Italy, Spain and the United States were the sources of the convalescent and acute COVID-19 samples.

The CDR3 spans 15 residues. From germline, CDR1 is MNHEY and CDR2 SMNVEV (reference sequence). Trimming pared 5 bases from V and 7 bases from J, leaving 20 bases between. Per the study methods: Estimation of nucleated cell counts was performed using reference gene primer amplification. Data came from immunoSEQ multiplex PCR; TCRdb stores just in-frame clones and leaves some out. The V and J calls and clone size come from that table; D and trimming were worked out from the DNA. The repertoire includes 60,000 to 75,000 clones, approximately 88% of them detected once, and around 20% sits in the top ten.

This TCR was sampled from a woman of 80 years or more with acute or convalescent COVID-19. Sequenced sample: peripheral blood. The chain has TRBV27 and TRBJ2-5, with D possibly being TRBD2 (6 bases). Here the CDR3 DNA reads TGTGCCAGCAGTATAGGACGGCCGCCGGAGGGGACCCAGTACTTC. It yields the protein CASSIGRPPEGTQYF.